This record concerns one TCR beta chain sequence. The data originate from a study of technical replicates of blood from a handful of donors. The V end lost 5 bases, the J end lost 2 bases, and 18 bases lay between the germline ends. CDR3 length equals 16 residues. The germline CDR1 and CDR2 sequences are SEHNR and FQNEAQ (reference sequence). Assay: immunoSEQ multiplex PCR; the TCRdb copy retains only in-frame clones and omits some. Seen here are some 60,000 clones, nearly 90% observed once, and the top ten hold 4.8%. Sequenced material: PBMCs. The rearrangement links TRBV7-9 to TRBJ2-5; tentative D call: TRBD1 (6 bases). The sequence was collected from a human donor in good health. Some clones in this sample may be carry-over from other donors' samples. CDR3 coding DNA: TGTGCCAGCAGCGATTCAATCAACAGGGTGCAAGAGACCCAGTACTTC. Translating gives CASSDSINRVQETQYF.